A selection of T cell receptor beta chains follows, all from one sample in a study of cytomegalovirus exposure and HLA in healthy donors. Profiled with immunoSEQ multiplex PCR; TCRdb holds only in-frame clones, not every one. Here the sample spans approximately 55,000 clones, about four fifths being singletons. Sequencing was carried out using PBMCs. All receptors come from a boy aged 5-17 years in good health and CMV-seropositive. Each CDR3 is given with its conserved first and last residue. D genes are given only for firm matches. The size entry is marked missing in some rows and otherwise reads once, few, many or a size class.

d_gene,j_gene,v_gene,abundance,CDR3aa,CDR3nt
TRBD2,TRBJ2-7,TRBV7-9,NA,CASSPPQRGLSYEQYF,TGTGCCAGCAGCCCTCCCCAGCGGGGGCTTTCCTACGAGCAGTACTTC
NA,TRBJ1-5,TRBV10-2,few,CASSEIGRLGNQPQHF,TGCGCCAGCAGTGAAATTGGGAGATTGGGCAATCAGCCCCAGCATTTT
NA,TRBJ1-1,TRBV28,NA,CASILSSDTEAFF,TGTGCCAGCATCCTCTCTTCGGACACTGAAGCTTTCTTT
TRBD1,TRBJ1-2,TRBV4-1,NA,CASSQGQATELTNYGYTF,TGCGCCAGCAGCCAGGGACAGGCGACTGAGCTCACTAACTATGGCTACACCTTC
NA,TRBJ2-1,TRBV18,NA,CASSPLPGQNSYNEQFF,TGTGCCAGCTCACCACTTCCAGGGCAGAACTCCTACAATGAGCAGTTCTTC
TRBD1,TRBJ1-4,TRBV5-6,NA,CASSYRDREGKLFF,TGTGCCAGCAGCTACCGGGACAGGGAAGGAAAACTGTTTTTT
TRBD1,TRBJ1-2,TRBV7-9,NA,CASSPDRKDGYTF,TGTGCCAGCAGCCCGGACAGGAAGGATGGCTACACCTTC
TRBD1,TRBJ2-1,TRBV19,NA,CASSISGQAYNEQFF,TGTGCCAGTAGCATATCGGGACAGGCTTACAATGAGCAGTTCTTC
NA,TRBJ2-2,TRBV5-5,NA,CASSLGAVTGELFF,TGTGCCAGCAGCTTGGGCGCGGTCACCGGGGAGCTGTTTTTT
NA,TRBJ1-6,TRBV21-1,NA,CASSKVVYRSSYNSPLHF,TGTGCCAGCAGCAAAGTGGTGTATCGGAGCTCCTATAATTCACCCCTCCACTTT
TRBD1,TRBJ1-2,TRBV11-2,NA,CASSLSPGTGVSF,TGTGCCAGCAGCTTAAGCCCAGGGACAGGGGTATCTTTC
TRBD1,TRBJ2-4,TRBV27,once,CASSLSRDRAILKNIQYF,TGTGCCAGCAGTTTATCACGGGACAGGGCGATATTGAAAAACATTCAGTACTTC
NA,TRBJ2-6,TRBV7-2,NA,CASSSQVSGANVLTF,TGTGCCAGCAGCTCACAGGTCTCTGGGGCCAACGTCCTGACTTTC
TRBD1,TRBJ1-6,TRBV7-9,once,CSSSPGQLSSYNSPLHF,TGTTCCAGCAGCCCGGGACAGCTAAGCTCCTATAATTCACCCCTCCACTTT
TRBD1,TRBJ1-6,TRBV6-1,NA,CASSDGRQGHNSPLHF,TGTGCCAGCAGTGATGGAAGACAGGGCCATAATTCACCCCTCCACTTT
NA,TRBJ1-2,TRBV7-2,NA,CASTPLVRDYGYTF,TGTGCCAGCACCCCCTTGGTTAGAGACTATGGCTACACCTTC
NA,TRBJ2-7,TRBV4-1,NA,CASSQDVPGPYEQYF,TGCGCCAGCAGCCAAGATGTCCCAGGGCCCTACGAGCAGTACTTC
NA,TRBJ2-3,TRBV19,NA,CASSIGEALYSDTQYF,TGTGCCAGTAGTATAGGTGAAGCTTTATATTCAGATACGCAGTATTTT
NA,TRBJ1-6,TRBV5-4,once,CASSSLTRFGDSPLHF,TGTGCCAGCAGCTCACTGACACGGTTTGGTGATTCACCCCTCCACTTT
NA,TRBJ1-2,TRBV9,once,CASSGTNKVYGYTF,TGTGCCAGCAGCGGGACAAATAAGGTATATGGCTACACCTTC
NA,TRBJ1-3,TRBV5-1,once,CASSLEFRGAGNTIYF,TGCGCCAGCAGCTTGGAGTTCAGAGGCGCTGGAAACACCATATATTTT
TRBD2,TRBJ2-2,TRBV2,once,CASASGGPWGELFF,TGTGCCAGCGCTAGCGGGGGGCCTTGGGGGGAGCTGTTTTTT
NA,TRBJ1-2,TRBV5-1,NA,CASSFTMESGYTF,TGCGCCAGCAGCTTCACTATGGAGTCGGGCTACACCTTC
NA,TRBJ2-1,TRBV7-9,NA,CASSLLGSSYNEQFF,TGTGCCAGCAGCTTATTGGGGAGCTCCTACAATGAGCAGTTCTTC
NA,TRBJ2-3,TRBV7-3,few,CASSFLSGNADTQYF,TGTGCCAGCAGCTTCCTTTCCGGGAACGCAGATACGCAGTATTTT
NA,TRBJ1-1,TRBV27,NA,CARRRGSTEAFF,TGTGCCCGCCGCAGAGGGAGCACTGAAGCTTTCTTT
NA,TRBJ1-5,TRBV7-2,NA,CASSNEVRFNQPQHF,TGTGCCAGCAGCAACGAGGTACGCTTTAATCAGCCCCAGCATTTT
NA,TRBJ1-3,TRBV7-9,NA,CASSPQAVGLRNTIYF,TGTGCCAGCAGTCCGCAGGCCGTGGGCCTAAGAAACACCATATATTTT
TRBD1,TRBJ2-7,TRBV7-8,NA,CASSPERQGRSVEQYF,TGTGCCAGCAGCCCCGAGCGACAGGGGCGTTCGGTCGAGCAGTACTTC
NA,TRBJ2-1,TRBV5-8,NA,CASSLGAWQFF,TGTGCCAGCAGCTTGGGGGCGTGGCAGTTCTTC
NA,TRBJ2-5,TRBV9,NA,CASSPRMEETQYF,TGTGCCAGCAGCCCCCGCATGGAGGAGACCCAGTACTTC
NA,TRBJ1-6,TRBV19,few,CASSLGHPPNSYNSPLHF,TGTGCCAGTAGTTTGGGCCATCCTCCGAACTCCTATAATTCACCCCTCCACTTT
NA,TRBJ2-1,TRBV7-9,once,CASTGDLGHEQFF,TGTGCCAGCACGGGGGACTTAGGACATGAGCAGTTCTTC
TRBD2,TRBJ2-5,TRBV9,once,CASSVGGGLAGGSQETQYF,TGTGCCAGCAGCGTAGGAGGGGGACTAGCGGGGGGTTCCCAAGAGACCCAGTACTTC
NA,TRBJ1-1,TRBV4-2,NA,CASSQDRGPEAFF,TGTGCCAGCAGCCAAGATAGAGGCCCCGAAGCTTTCTTT
NA,TRBJ1-4,TRBV6-5,NA,CASSQGWSVSEKLFF,TGTGCCAGCAGTCAGGGGTGGAGTGTTTCGGAAAAACTGTTTTTT
TRBD1,TRBJ1-2,TRBV19,NA,CASSSHDRGYGYTF,TGTGCCAGTAGTAGCCACGACAGGGGCTATGGCTACACCTTC
NA,TRBJ2-7,TRBV21-1,NA,CASSKVTTGPPGEQYF,TGTGCCAGCAGCAAAGTGACAACAGGGCCCCCAGGCGAGCAGTACTTC
TRBD1,TRBJ1-1,TRBV7-3,NA,CASSNRGMNTEAFF,TGTGCCAGCAGCAACAGGGGTATGAACACTGAAGCTTTCTTT
NA,TRBJ2-1,TRBV7-3,few,CASSLAAGRLFNEQFF,TGTGCCAGCAGCTTAGCGGCGGGGCGATTGTTCAATGAGCAGTTCTTC
TRBD2,TRBJ2-2,TRBV7-8,NA,CASSLGPGREPTGELFF,TGTGCCAGCAGCTTAGGACCAGGGCGGGAGCCTACCGGGGAGCTGTTTTTT
NA,TRBJ2-7,TRBV10-3,NA,CAISDRVYEQYF,TGTGCCATCAGTGATCGAGTTTACGAGCAGTACTTC
NA,TRBJ1-2,TRBV9,once,CASSVGPENYGYTF,TGTGCCAGCAGCGTAGGCCCGGAGAACTATGGCTACACCTTC
NA,TRBJ1-2,TRBV5-4,NA,CASSRTGQGRTYGYTF,TGTGCCAGCAGCCGGACCGGCCAGGGTCGTACGTATGGCTACACCTTC
NA,TRBJ2-1,TRBV10-3,NA,CATLTLQGGNEQFF,TGTGCCACCCTCACCCTACAGGGTGGCAATGAGCAGTTCTTC
TRBD2,TRBJ2-1,TRBV11-2,NA,CASSLAPRTSDEQFF,TGTGCCAGCAGCTTAGCCCCCCGGACTAGCGATGAGCAGTTCTTC
TRBD2,TRBJ2-3,TRBV2,NA,CASRETSGDTQYF,TGTGCCAGCCGTGAGACTAGCGGTGATACGCAGTATTTT
NA,TRBJ1-1,TRBV4-1,NA,CASSQGQLNTEAFF,TGCGCCAGCAGCCAAGGACAGCTGAACACTGAAGCTTTCTTT
NA,TRBJ1-1,TRBV29-1,few,CSAKGTEAFF,TGCAGCGCCAAGGGGACTGAAGCTTTCTTT
TRBD2,TRBJ2-5,TRBV5-4,NA,CASSSRTSGEETQYF,TGTGCCAGCAGCTCCCGCACTAGCGGGGAAGAGACCCAGTACTTC
NA,TRBJ1-1,TRBV7-3,once,CASSITLRTEAFF,TGTGCCAGCAGCATCACTTTGCGAACTGAAGCTTTCTTT
NA,TRBJ2-1,TRBV27,NA,CASSLYGTLDEQFF,TGTGCCAGCAGTTTGTATGGGACTCTGGATGAGCAGTTCTTC
TRBD2,TRBJ2-7,TRBV7-8,once,CASSLGSVGGLEVPSSYEQYF,TGTGCCAGCAGCTTAGGAAGTGTGGGGGGACTAGAGGTTCCGAGCTCCTACGAGCAGTACTTC
NA,TRBJ1-2,TRBV7-2,NA,CASSPLGGPGGYTF,TGTGCCAGCAGCCCGCTAGGGGGACCCGGAGGCTACACCTTC
NA,TRBJ1-2,TRBV7-9,NA,CASSLVGGIGYGYTF,TGTGCCAGCAGCTTAGTAGGGGGTATCGGCTATGGCTACACCTTC